Below are 8 T cell receptor beta chains sequenced from a single sample in a study of blood T cell repertoires in COVID-19. Clones were sequenced by immunoSEQ multiplex PCR, and TCRdb holds only the in-frame ones, with some missing. The sample lists almost 400,000 clones; approximately 87% were seen once. Sequenced: PBMCs or T cells enriched from blood (not recorded which). These receptors came from a woman in her twenties or thirties with acute COVID-19.

The J gene is TRBJ1-2, the V gene TRBV5-8; TRBD1 is a possible D gene (5 bases). Germline V lookup: CDR1 SGHTS, CDR2 YDEGEE. V lost 4 bases, J lost 0 bases, and 19 bases lay in between. The CDR3 loop spans 17 amino acids. The CDR3 sequence: CASSGEGPGRANYGYTF. In DNA form, the CDR3 reads TGTGCCAGCAGCGGAGAAGGTCCAGGGAGGGCTAACTATGGCTACACCTTC.

CDR3 DNA sequence: TGTGCTAGTGGTTTGGCCGGGACGACTAGGGATACGCAGTATTTT. It translates to CASGLAGTTRDTQYF. The chain employs TRBV12-5 and TRBJ2-3; the D gene is possibly TRBD2 (6 bases). Trimming took 1 base from V and 6 from J, leaving 14 bases between them. CDR3 size: 15 residues. From germline, CDR1 is LGHNT and CDR2 FRNRAP.

This clone was detected once. The chain combines TRBV11-3 with TRBJ2-1; D remains unclear. CDR1 SGHNT and CDR2 YENEEA come from the germline V gene. The V end was cut by 2 bases, the J end by 1 base, with 12 bases between. CDR3 length equals 16 residues. CDR3 protein: CASSLHRYTSYNEQFF. The CDR3 nucleotides read TGTGCCAGCAGCTTACACAGATACACTTCCTACAATGAGCAGTTCTTC.

The chain's CDR3 is CSVSISVNTEAFF. DNA of the CDR3: TGCAGCGTTAGTATTTCAGTGAACACTGAAGCTTTCTTT. The chain links TRBV29-1 to TRBJ1-1, with D unclear. Germline V gives CDR1 SQVTM, CDR2 ANQGSEA. Trimming cost V 5 bases and J 0 bases, with 10 bases left between them. CDR3 size: 13 residues. Full variable domain (remainder filled in from reference TRBV29-1 and TRBJ1-1): SAVISQKPSRDICQRGTSLTIQCQVDSQVTMMFWYRQQPGQSLTLIATANQGSEATYESGFVIDKFPISRPNLTFSTLTVSNMSPEDSSIYLCSVSISVNTEAFFGQGTRLTVV.

The CDR3 DNA reads as TGTGCCTGGCGAGAACGACTAGCGGGGGGGCGGCAGGTGTATTTT. The encoded protein is CAWRERLAGGRQVYF. V gene TRBV30 combines with J gene TRBJ2-3; 14 bases are shared with TRBD2. The germline gives CDR1 GTSNPN, CDR2 SVGIG (reference sequence). With V trimmed by 5 bases and J by 14 bases, 15 bases remained unmatched. CDR3 size: 15 residues.

The chain recombines TRBV7-3 with TRBJ1-1; 7 bases are shared with TRBD1. The germline CDR1 and CDR2 sequences are SGHTA and FQGTGA. V lost 5 bases to trimming and J lost 6 bases; unmatched junction nucleotides: 9. The CDR3 extends over 14 amino acids. Written as DNA, the CDR3 is TGTGCCAGCAGCAATACCGGGACAGAACCTGAAGCTTTCTTT. Amino acids: CASSNTGTEPEAFF.

In nucleotides, the CDR3 is TGTGCCAGCAGTTATCCACTGGACAGGGGGCTTGGAAACACCATATATTTT. Translated: CASSYPLDRGLGNTIYF. The rearrangement links TRBV7-2 to TRBJ1-3; the match to TRBD1 covers 11 bases. Germline values: CDR1 SGHTA, CDR2 FQGNSA. With V trimmed by 6 bases and J by 3 bases, 10 bases remained unmatched. The CDR3 has 17 residues.

CDR3 nucleotides: TGTGCCAGCAGTGAATTCACTACCACTCAGCCCCAGCATTTT. This encodes CASSEFTTTQPQHF. The J gene is TRBJ1-5, the V gene TRBV25-1; the D is unclear. Germline values: CDR1 MGHDK, CDR2 SYGVNS. This CDR3 contains 14 residues. V lost 1 base and J 6 bases, leaving 10 bases between the germline ends.